Below are 5 T cell receptor beta chains sequenced from a single sample in a study of spatial heterogeneity in lung cancer. Noted time point: sample taken at primary tumor resection. General study findings and limits: For expanded intratumoral alpha and beta TCRs, counts tracked tumor mutation counts.

Their specific antigens are unknown. TCRdb re-called the 5' RACE reads through MiXCR, storing one row per CDR3 protein. Of over 5,500 distinct CDR3 sequences detected, 3% to 3.5% appear once; the ten largest clones hold roughly a fifth. The sample consisted of lung tumor tissue, taken at surgery. The origin of the receptors is a male donor with early-stage non-small cell lung cancer.

By its share, this clonotype is medium-sized. The CDR3 sequence: CSAQDRGRTYEQYF. CDR3 bases: TGCAGTGCCCAAGACAGGGGGAGGACCTACGAGCAGTACTTC. This chain connects TRBV20-1 to TRBJ2-7; 9 nucleotides match TRBD1. V trimming: 6 bases; J trimming: 2 bases; junction bases outside the gene matches: 8. The CDR3 sequence is 14 residues long. The germline gives CDR1 DFQATT, CDR2 SNEGSKA (reference sequence).

This clonotype has at least ten counts. The chain combines TRBV30 with TRBJ2-2; D possibly corresponds to TRBD1 (5 bases). Looked up from germline, CDR1 is GTSNPN and CDR2 is SVGIG (reference sequence). Between the trimmed V and J ends, which lost 3 bases and 6 bases, there was a span of 11 bases. The CDR3 totals 13 residues. The CDR3 protein is CAWRPGYAGELFF. CDR3 nucleotides: TGTGCCTGGAGACCAGGGTACGCCGGGGAGCTGTTTTTT.

This clonotype was seen ten or more times. The rearrangement uses TRBV11-2 and TRBJ2-3; D possibly corresponds to TRBD1 (6 bases). V lost 4 bases and J 1 base, leaving 9 bases between the germline ends. The CDR3 covers 14 residues. The germline CDR1 and CDR2 sequences are SGHAT and FQNNGV. DNA of the CDR3: TGTGCCAGCAGCTGGGGGCCCGGCACAGATACGCAGTATTTT. Translation: CASSWGPGTDTQYF.

This clonotype came up many times. The chain recombines TRBV2 with TRBJ1-5; D perhaps matches TRBD1 (5 bases). The V gene lost 7 bases and the J gene lost 7 bases, with 17 bases spanning the gap. The CDR3 spans 14 residues. Germline V CDR1 and CDR2: SNHLY, FYNNEI. CDR3 coding DNA: TGTGCCAGCACCCAGGGCCAGGGTCGCCAGCCCCAGCATTTT. It translates to CASTQGQGRQPQHF.

This clonotype is judged medium-sized. J is TRBJ2-3 and V is TRBV29-1, with 8 positions matching TRBD1. In germline, CDR1 is SQVTM, CDR2 ANQGSEA. Trimming took 3 bases from V and 1 from J; bases not matched to a gene: 0. This CDR3 is 13 amino acids long. Here the CDR3 DNA reads TGCAGCGTTGAGGGACAGGGCACAGATACGCAGTATTTT. Translation gives CSVEGQGTDTQYF.